These 5 T cell receptor beta chains were all obtained from the same sample, sequenced in a study of Ad26.COV2.S vaccination and SARS-CoV-2 variants. Generated by immunoSEQ multiplex PCR, the TCRdb table keeps only in-frame clones and is missing some. The table shows some 520,000 clones, with around 85% occurring only once. Treatment denoted: roughly 19 received Ad26.COV2.S at low or high dose, single or two shots; a few received placebo; per-sample allocation not given. Collection of the samples took place on day 63 after the first injection of vaccine or placebo. Sequencing was performed on peripheral blood, taken in a trial of Ad26.COV2.S vaccine versus placebo. The receptor set was obtained from a person aged 18 to 59 who received the Ad26.COV2.S COVID-19 vaccine or a placebo.

The chain couples TRBV24-1 to TRBJ2-5; D perhaps matches TRBD1 (6 bases). The CDR3 spans 16 residues. The germline gives CDR1 KGHDR, CDR2 SFDVKD. The germline V and J ends were trimmed by 4 bases and 5 bases, with 19 bases remaining between them. CDR3 sequence reads: CATSDAGTLAGETQYF. The CDR3 nucleotides are TGTGCCACCAGTGACGCCGGGACACTCGCCGGGGAGACCCAGTACTTC.

The V gene is TRBV28, the J gene TRBJ2-7; TRBD1 might be the D (5 bases). V dropped 5 bases and J dropped 6 bases, with 11 bases sitting between them. Germline assignment: CDR1 MDHEN and CDR2 SYDVKM. This CDR3 spans 12 amino acids. The CDR3 spells CASSPAGREQYF. The CDR3 DNA reads TGTGCCAGCAGTCCCGCAGGGCGCGAGCAGTACTTC.

The chain recombines TRBV7-9 with TRBJ1-5; possibly TRBD1 for D (5 bases). V was trimmed by 2 bases and J by 11 bases, leaving 13 bases between them. The CDR3 is 13 residues long. Germline CDR1 SEHNR, CDR2 FQNEAQ (reference sequence). The CDR3 DNA sequence: TGTGCCAGCAGCTTATCAGCAGGGCTGGCCCAGCATTTT. Translating it yields CASSLSAGLAQHF.

This chain connects TRBV15 to TRBJ2-1; no reliable D call. CDR3 length: 13 amino acids. CDR1 and CDR2 from the germline V gene are LNHNV and YYDKDF (reference sequence). Trimming removed 1 base at V and 8 bases at J, with 9 bases between. CDR3 sequence: CATSRATLDEQFF. The CDR3 DNA is TGTGCCACCAGCAGAGCCACCCTCGATGAGCAGTTCTTC.

As concerns this clone: The same CDR3 also results from other DNA sequences found in this sample. The V call is TRBV10-3, the J call TRBJ2-3; 9 positions agree with TRBD2. The germline V gene has CDR1 ENHRY and CDR2 SYGVKD. The CDR3 totals 16 residues. Unmatched junction bases numbered 5, after V lost 3 bases and J lost 1 base. For the CDR3, the DNA is TGTGCCATCAGTGAACCGACTAGCGGACGCACAGATACGCAGTATTTT. This encodes CAISEPTSGRTDTQYF.